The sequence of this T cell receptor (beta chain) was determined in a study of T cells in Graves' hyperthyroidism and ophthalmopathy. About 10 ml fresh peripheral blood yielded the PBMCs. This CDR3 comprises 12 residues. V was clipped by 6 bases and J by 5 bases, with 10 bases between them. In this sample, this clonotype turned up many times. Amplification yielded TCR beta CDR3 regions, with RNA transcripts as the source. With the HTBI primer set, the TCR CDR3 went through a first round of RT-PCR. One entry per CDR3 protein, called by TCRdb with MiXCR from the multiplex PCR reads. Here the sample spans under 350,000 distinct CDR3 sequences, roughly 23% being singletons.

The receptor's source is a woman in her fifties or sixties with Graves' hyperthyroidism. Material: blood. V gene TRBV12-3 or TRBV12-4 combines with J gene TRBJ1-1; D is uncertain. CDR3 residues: CASSAGFTEAFF. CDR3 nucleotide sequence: TGTGCCAGCAGCGCAGGATTTACTGAAGCTTTCTTT.